The source of this T cell receptor (beta chain) is a study of blood T cells in healthy people across ages. J lost 8 bases, V lost 4 bases, and 7 bases had no gene match. The CDR3 length is 15 residues. Sample-barcoded 5' priming and a J-beta primer mix drove a second PCR of roughly 6 to 12 cycles. One entry per CDR3 protein results from TCRdb running MiXCR on the 5' RACE reads. The sample lists 1,300,000 or so distinct CDR3 sequences; around 55% were seen once. This clonotype showed up just a few times. Per-sample yields of isolated PBMCs were at least 7 million. The rearrangement uses TRBV12-3 or TRBV12-4 and TRBJ1-4, with 10 bases matching TRBD1. Material for sequencing was blood. The sequence was obtained from a young man in good health. The CDR3 sequence is CASSSRGGQGEKLFF. The CDR3, as DNA: TGTGCCAGCAGTTCCCGTGGGGGACAGGGGGAAAAACTGTTTTTT.